The sequence of this T cell receptor (beta chain) was determined in a study of blood T cell repertoires in COVID-19. Here immunoSEQ multiplex PCR was the method, and the copy in TCRdb shows in-frame clones only, minus some. Here the sample spans fewer than 350,000 clones, around 88% being singletons. This clone appeared once. This CDR3 region has 14 residues. V was shortened by 5 bases and J by 0 bases, with 7 bases between the two germline ends. The germline CDR1 and CDR2 sequences are SGHDN and FVKESK. J is TRBJ1-4 and V is TRBV14; D gene ambiguous. The source of this sequence is a woman in her twenties or thirties who had recovered from COVID-19. The sequenced sample consisted of peripheral blood. CDR3 loop: CASSAYATNEKLFF. CDR3 sequence (DNA): TGTGCCAGCAGCGCGTACGCAACTAATGAAAAACTGTTTTTT.